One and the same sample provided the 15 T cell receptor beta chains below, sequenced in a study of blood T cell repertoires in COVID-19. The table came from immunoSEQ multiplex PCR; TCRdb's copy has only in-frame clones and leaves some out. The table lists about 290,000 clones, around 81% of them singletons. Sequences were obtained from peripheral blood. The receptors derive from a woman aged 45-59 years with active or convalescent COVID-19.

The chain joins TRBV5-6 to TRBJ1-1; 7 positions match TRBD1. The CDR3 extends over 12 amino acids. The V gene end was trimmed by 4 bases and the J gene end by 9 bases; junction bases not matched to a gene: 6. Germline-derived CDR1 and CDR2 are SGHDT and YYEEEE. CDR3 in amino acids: CASSDETGKAFF. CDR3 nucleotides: TGTGCCAGCAGCGACGAGACAGGGAAAGCTTTCTTT.

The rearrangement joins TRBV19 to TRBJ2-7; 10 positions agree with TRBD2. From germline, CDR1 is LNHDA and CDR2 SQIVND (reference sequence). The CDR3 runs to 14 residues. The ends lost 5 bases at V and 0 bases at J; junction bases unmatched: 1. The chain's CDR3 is CASSWTSGSYEQYF. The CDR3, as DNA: TGTGCCAGTAGTTGGACTAGCGGCTCCTACGAGCAGTACTTC.

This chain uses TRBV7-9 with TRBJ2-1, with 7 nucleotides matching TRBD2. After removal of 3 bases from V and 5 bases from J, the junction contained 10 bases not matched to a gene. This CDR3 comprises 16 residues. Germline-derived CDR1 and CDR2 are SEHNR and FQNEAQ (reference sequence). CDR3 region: CASSFKPGLPHNEQFF. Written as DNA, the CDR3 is TGTGCCAGCAGCTTTAAACCGGGACTACCGCACAATGAGCAGTTCTTC.

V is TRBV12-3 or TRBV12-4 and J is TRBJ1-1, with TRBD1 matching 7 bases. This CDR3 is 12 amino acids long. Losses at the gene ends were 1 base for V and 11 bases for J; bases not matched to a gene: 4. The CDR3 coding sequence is TGTGCCAGCAGTTTAGGGAAGACAGGGGCTTTCTTT. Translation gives CASSLGKTGAFF.

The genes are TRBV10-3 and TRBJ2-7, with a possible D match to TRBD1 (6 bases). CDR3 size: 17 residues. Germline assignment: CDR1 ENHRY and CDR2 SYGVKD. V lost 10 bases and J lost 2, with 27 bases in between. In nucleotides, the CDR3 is TGTGCCACCCTCGGACGAGGTTTGGGGGCAGCCGCCTACGAGCAGTACTTC. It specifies CATLGRGLGAAAYEQYF.

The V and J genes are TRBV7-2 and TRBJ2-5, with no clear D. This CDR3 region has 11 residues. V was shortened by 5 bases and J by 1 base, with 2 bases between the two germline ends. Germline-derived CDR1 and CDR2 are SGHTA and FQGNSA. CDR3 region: CASSRQETQYF. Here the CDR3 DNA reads TGTGCCAGCAGCCGCCAAGAGACCCAGTACTTC.

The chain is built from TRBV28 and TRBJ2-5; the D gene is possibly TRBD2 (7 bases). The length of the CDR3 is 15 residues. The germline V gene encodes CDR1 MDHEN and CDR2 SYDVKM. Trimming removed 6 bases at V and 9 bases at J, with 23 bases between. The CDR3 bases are TGTGCCAGCAGGCCTTTGTTGGGGGGGCCAGGTGCCCAGTACTTC. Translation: CASRPLLGGPGAQYF. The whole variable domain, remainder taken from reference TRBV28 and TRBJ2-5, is DVKVTQSSRYLVKRTGEKVFLECVQDMDHENMFWYRQDPGLGLRLIYFSYDVKMKEKGDIPEGYSVSREKKERFSLILESASTNQTSMYLCASRPLLGGPGAQYFGPGTRLLVL.

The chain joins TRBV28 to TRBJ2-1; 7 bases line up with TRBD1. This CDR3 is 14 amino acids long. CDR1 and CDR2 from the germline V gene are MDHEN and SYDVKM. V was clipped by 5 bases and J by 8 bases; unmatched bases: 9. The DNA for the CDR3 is TGTGCCAGCAGTACCCCGGGACAGCACCATGAGCAGTTCTTC. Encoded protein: CASSTPGQHHEQFF.

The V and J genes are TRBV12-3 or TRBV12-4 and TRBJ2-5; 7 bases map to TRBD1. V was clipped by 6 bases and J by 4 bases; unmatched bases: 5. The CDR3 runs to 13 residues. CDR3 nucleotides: TGTGCCAGCAGCCCTTCAGGGGGAGAGACCCAGTACTTC. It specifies CASSPSGGETQYF.

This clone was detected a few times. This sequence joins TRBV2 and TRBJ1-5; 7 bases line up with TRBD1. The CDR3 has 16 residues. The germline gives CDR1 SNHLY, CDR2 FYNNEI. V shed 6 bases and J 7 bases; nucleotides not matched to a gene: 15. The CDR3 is CASSSTGEGGTQPQHF. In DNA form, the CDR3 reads TGTGCCAGCAGCTCAACAGGGGAAGGGGGTACCCAGCCCCAGCATTTT.

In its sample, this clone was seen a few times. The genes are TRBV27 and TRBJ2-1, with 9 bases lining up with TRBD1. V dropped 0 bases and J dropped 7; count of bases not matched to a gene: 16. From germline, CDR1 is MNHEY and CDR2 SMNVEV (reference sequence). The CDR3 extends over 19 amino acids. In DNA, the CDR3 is TGTGCCAGCAGTTTATCGTTACGTTCGGGACAGGGTACGGGGAATGAGCAGTTCTTC. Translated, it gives CASSLSLRSGQGTGNEQFF.

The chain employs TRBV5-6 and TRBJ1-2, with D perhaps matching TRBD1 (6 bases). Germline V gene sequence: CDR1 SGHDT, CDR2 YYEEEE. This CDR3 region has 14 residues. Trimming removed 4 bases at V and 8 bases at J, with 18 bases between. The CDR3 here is CASSLPLGGKGYTF. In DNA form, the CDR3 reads TGTGCCAGCAGCCTCCCCCTAGGGGGTAAAGGCTACACCTTC.

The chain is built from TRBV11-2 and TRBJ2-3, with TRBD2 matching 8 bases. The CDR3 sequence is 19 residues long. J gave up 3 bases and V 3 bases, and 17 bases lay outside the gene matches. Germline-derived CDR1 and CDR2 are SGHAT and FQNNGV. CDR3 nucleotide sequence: TGTGCCAGCAGCTTCCCAGGGCCGGAAGCGGGAGTGGTGACAGATACGCAGTATTTT. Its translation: CASSFPGPEAGVVTDTQYF. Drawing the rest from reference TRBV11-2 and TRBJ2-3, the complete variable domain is EAGVAQSPRYKIIEKRQSVAFWCNPISGHATLYWYQQILGQGPKLLIQFQNNGVVDDSQLPKDRFSAERLKGVDSTLKIQPAKLEDSAVYLCASSFPGPEAGVVTDTQYFGPGTRLTVL.

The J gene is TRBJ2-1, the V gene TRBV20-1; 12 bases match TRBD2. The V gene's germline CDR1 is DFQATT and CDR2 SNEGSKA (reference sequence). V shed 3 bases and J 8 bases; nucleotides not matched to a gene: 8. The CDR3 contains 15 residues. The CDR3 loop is CSASAASGRGDEQFF. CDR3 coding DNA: TGCAGTGCTAGTGCGGCTAGCGGGAGGGGTGATGAGCAGTTCTTC.

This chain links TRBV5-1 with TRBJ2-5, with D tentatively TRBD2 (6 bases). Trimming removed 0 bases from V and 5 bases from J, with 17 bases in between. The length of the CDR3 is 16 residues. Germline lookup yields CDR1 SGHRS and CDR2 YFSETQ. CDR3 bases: TGCGCCAGCAGCTTGGCGGGGGATGGCCGAAAGGAGACCCAGTACTTC. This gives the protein CASSLAGDGRKETQYF.